This T cell receptor beta chain was found in a study of CD8+ T cells in alopecia areata. CDR1 SEHNR and CDR2 FQNEAQ come from the germline V gene (reference sequence). The CDR3 spans 11 residues. Trimming left V 5 bases short and J 5 bases short, with 6 bases between. RNA extraction was followed by reverse transcription into cDNA, which acted as the sequencing template. Only in-frame clones appear in the TCRdb table, and some are missing; sequencing was by immunoSEQ multiplex PCR. The sample consists of some 170,000 clones, less than 75% of them appearing once. The sample here was CD8+ T cells sorted from blood, taken at week 0. The chain carries TRBV7-9 and TRBJ2-5, with unresolved D. The receptor comes from a human donor with alopecia areata. DNA for the CDR3: TGTGCCAGCAGCCAAGTGGAGACCCAGTACTTC. It translates to CASSQVETQYF. Supplemented by reference TRBV7-9 and TRBJ2-5, the full variable domain reads DTGVSQNPRHKITKRGQNVTFRCDPISEHNRLYWYRQTLGQGPEFLTYFQNEAQLEKSRLLSDRFSAERPKGSFSTLEIQRTEQGDSAMYLCASSQVETQYFGPGTRLLVL.